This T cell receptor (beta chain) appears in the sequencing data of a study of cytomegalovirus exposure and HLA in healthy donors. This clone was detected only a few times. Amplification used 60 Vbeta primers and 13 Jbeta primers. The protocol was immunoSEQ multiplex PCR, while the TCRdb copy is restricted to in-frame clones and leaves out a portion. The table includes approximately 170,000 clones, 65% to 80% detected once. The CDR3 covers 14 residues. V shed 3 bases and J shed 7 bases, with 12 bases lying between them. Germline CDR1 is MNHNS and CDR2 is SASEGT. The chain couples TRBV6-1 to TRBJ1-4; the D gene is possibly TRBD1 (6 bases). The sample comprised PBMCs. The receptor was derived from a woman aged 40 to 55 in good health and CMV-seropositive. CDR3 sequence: CASSEGGGGEKLFF. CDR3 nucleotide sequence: TGTGCCAGCAGTGAGGGGGGGGGCGGTGAAAAACTGTTTTTT.